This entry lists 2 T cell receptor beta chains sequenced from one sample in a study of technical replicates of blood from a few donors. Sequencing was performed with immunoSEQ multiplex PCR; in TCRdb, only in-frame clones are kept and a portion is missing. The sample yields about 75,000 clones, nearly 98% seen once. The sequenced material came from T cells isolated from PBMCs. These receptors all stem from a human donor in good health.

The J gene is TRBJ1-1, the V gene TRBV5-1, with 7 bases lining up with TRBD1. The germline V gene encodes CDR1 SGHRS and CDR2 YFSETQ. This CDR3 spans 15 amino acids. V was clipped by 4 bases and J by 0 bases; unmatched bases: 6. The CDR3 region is CASSPKTGVNTEAFF. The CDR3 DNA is TGCGCCAGCAGCCCTAAAACAGGGGTGAACACTGAAGCTTTCTTT.

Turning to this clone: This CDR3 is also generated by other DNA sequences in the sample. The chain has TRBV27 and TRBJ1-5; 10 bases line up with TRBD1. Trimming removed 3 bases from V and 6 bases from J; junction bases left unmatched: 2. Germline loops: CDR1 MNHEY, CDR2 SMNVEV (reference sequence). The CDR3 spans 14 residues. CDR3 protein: CASSFRQGAQPQHF. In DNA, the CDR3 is TGTGCCAGCAGTTTCCGACAGGGGGCTCAGCCCCAGCATTTT.